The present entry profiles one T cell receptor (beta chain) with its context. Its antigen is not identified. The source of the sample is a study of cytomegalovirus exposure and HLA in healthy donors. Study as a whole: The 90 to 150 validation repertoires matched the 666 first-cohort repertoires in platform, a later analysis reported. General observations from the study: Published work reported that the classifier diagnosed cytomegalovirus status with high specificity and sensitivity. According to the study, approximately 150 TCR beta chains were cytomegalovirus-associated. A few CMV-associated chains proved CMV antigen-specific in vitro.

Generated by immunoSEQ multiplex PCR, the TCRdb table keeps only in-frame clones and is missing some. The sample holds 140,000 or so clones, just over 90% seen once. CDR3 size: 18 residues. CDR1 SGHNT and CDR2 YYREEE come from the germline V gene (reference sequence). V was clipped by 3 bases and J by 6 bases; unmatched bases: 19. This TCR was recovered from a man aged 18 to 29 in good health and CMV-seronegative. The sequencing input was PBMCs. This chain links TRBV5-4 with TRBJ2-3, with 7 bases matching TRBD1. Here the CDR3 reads CASSSNRQGPTGTDTQYF. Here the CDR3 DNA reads TGTGCCAGCAGCTCAAACAGACAGGGCCCCACGGGTACCGATACGCAGTATTTT. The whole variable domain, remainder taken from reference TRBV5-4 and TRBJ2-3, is ETGVTQSPTHLIKTRGQQVTLRCSSQSGHNTVSWYQQALGQGPQFIFQYYREEENGRGNFPPRFSGLQFPNYSSELNVNALELDDSALYLCASSSNRQGPTGTDTQYFGPGTRLTVL.